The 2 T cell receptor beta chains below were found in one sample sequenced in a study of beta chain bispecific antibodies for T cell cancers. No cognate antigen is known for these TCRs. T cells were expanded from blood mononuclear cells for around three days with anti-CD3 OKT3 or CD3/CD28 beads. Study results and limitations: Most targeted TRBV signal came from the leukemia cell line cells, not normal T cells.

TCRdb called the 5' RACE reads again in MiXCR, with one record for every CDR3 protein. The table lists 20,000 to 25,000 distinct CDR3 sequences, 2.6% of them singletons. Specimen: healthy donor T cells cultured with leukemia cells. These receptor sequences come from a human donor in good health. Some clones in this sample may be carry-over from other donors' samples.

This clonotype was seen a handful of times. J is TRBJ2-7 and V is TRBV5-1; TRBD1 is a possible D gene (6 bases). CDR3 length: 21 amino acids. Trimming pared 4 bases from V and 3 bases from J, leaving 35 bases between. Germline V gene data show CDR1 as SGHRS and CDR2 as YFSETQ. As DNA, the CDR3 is TGCGCCAGCAGCCTAGTAGGGCTAGGGCCCGTGGCTGCCACAGGGAACTACGAGCAGTACTTC. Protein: CASSLVGLGPVAATGNYEQYF.

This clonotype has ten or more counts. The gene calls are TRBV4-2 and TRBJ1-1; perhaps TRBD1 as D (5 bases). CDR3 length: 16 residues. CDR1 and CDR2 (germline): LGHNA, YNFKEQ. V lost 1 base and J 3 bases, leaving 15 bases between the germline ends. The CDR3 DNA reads TGTGCCAGCAGCCAAGTTGTAAGAGACAGAGACACTGAAGCTTTCTTT. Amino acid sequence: CASSQVVRDRDTEAFF.